This note documents a single T cell receptor (beta chain) sequence. Its matching antigen is unknown. The sample belongs to a study of graft-versus-host responses after intestinal transplantation. Overall study context: Multivisceral, liver-intestinal, or isolated intestinal transplants were received by the recipients. Anti-thymocyte globulin induction preceded about 3 years of tacrolimus and steroid maintenance in all recipients.

Trimming took 10 bases from V and 3 from J; bases not matched to a gene: 11. Germline-derived CDR1 and CDR2 are SEHNR and FQNEAQ (reference sequence). This CDR3 is 14 amino acids long. Libraries were prepared by immunoSEQ multiplex PCR; TCRdb keeps only in-frame clonotypes and omits some of them. The sample records about 100,000 clones, about 88% being singletons. Study findings and constraints: Among recipient marrow samples, GvH clones were found; some appeared first in ileum or blood.

The TCR was taken from a human donor who received an intestinal transplant. The chain has TRBV7-9 and TRBJ1-1, with 7 positions matching TRBD1. Sequences were derived from unstimulated CD4+ T cells sorted from spleen or lymph node cells, sampled before intestinal transplant. In nucleotides, the CDR3 is TGTGCCATCACAAGACAGGGCAGGGACACTGAAGCTTTCTTT. Translated, it gives CAITRQGRDTEAFF.